This T cell receptor beta chain was observed in a study of OX40 agonist ivuxolimab in advanced cancers. Study-level findings and limits: Expansion of clones was among the lowest in partial responders at 0.1-3.0 mg/kg. CD8+ T cells averaged more expanded clones than CD4+.

This clone came up once. Its antigen is unidentified. V lost 4 bases, J lost 0 bases, and 12 bases lay in between. The germline gives CDR1 MNHNS, CDR2 SASEGT. The CDR3 consists of 16 residues. Clones were read by immunoSEQ multiplex PCR, and TCRdb kept only the in-frame ones, dropping some. The sample includes over 80,000 clones, 86% seen only once; the top ten take less than 6.5%. This receptor was identified in an adult with an advanced solid tumor such as melanoma, head and neck, liver or kidney cancer. The V and J genes are TRBV6-1 and TRBJ2-2; D ambiguous. The specimen comprised CD4+ or CD8+ T cells sorted from blood, sampled in a trial of the OX40 agonist ivuxolimab. CDR3 in amino acids: CASSAQQVANTGELFF. CDR3 sequence (DNA): TGTGCCAGCAGTGCCCAGCAGGTCGCGAACACCGGGGAGCTGTTTTTT.